A selection of T cell receptor beta chains follows, all from one sample in a study of post-analysis software for immune sequencing data. TCRdb reprocessed the PCR reads with MiXCR, giving one entry per CDR3 protein. This table has approximately 730,000 distinct CDR3 sequences, less than 35% appearing once. The specimen was blood. Receptors originate from a girl aged 10 to 17 with multiple sclerosis. The CDR3 runs from the conserved cysteine through the conserved F or W. The order of the fields is V gene, J gene, clone size, D gene, CDR3 DNA, CDR3 protein. A D gene is named only where the DNA matches it firmly. Clone size is given for some rows only: seen once, a few or many times, or a class if the clone is expanded.

TRBV7-9	TRBJ2-3	NA	NA	TGTGCCAGCAGCCCCGCCGCCTGGGGAGTCACAGATACGCAGTATTTT	CASSPAAWGVTDTQYF
TRBV5-1	TRBJ2-7	NA	TRBD1	TGCGCCGGCAGCTTCGGGACAGGGGGGTACTACGAGCAGTACTTC	CAGSFGTGGYYEQYF
TRBV10-3	TRBJ2-5	many	TRBD2	TGTGCCATCAGTGAGACCCGACTAGCGGGGCAAGAGACCCAGTACTTC	CAISETRLAGQETQYF
TRBV4-1	TRBJ1-2	few	NA	TGCGCCAGCAGCCTAAAATCCGGGACGGACCATGGCTACACCTTC	CASSLKSGTDHGYTF
TRBV27	TRBJ2-5	few	NA	TGTGCCAGCGCGGGGCTAGCGCTCCAAGAGACCCAGTACTTC	CASAGLALQETQYF
TRBV7-2	TRBJ2-5	NA	NA	TGTGCCAGCAGCTTGTTGGGGATGGCAGAGACCCAGTACTTC	CASSLLGMAETQYF
TRBV2	TRBJ2-1	NA	NA	TGTGCCAGCAGTGACGACTCCCTGTTCTTC	CASSDDSLFF
TRBV5-1	TRBJ2-1	few	NA	TGCGCCAGCAGCTTGGCGGGCACCCTGGGGCATGAGCAGTTCTTC	CASSLAGTLGHEQFF
TRBV7-9	TRBJ2-7	NA	NA	TGTGCCAGCAGCTTAGCGCCAGGAAGCTCCTACGAGCAGTACTTC	CASSLAPGSSYEQYF
TRBV13	TRBJ2-5	NA	NA	TGTGCCAGCAGCTATATCGGGACCCAGTACTTC	CASSYIGTQYF
TRBV28	TRBJ2-5	NA	NA	TGTGCCAGCAGTTTAAAGGGGGTAGGGACCCAGTACTTC	CASSLKGVGTQYF
TRBV29-1	TRBJ2-7	many	NA	TGCAGCGTGGCGTGGGGGTTTTACGAGCAGTACTTC	CSVAWGFYEQYF
TRBV12-3/TRBV12-4	TRBJ2-7	NA	TRBD2	TGTGCCAGCAGTTTGCCCAGCGGGAGTATATATGAGCAGTACTTC	CASSLPSGSIYEQYF
TRBV20-1	TRBJ2-3	NA	NA	TGCAGTGCTCCTACCCCCGGAGGTGGGCAGTATTTT	CSAPTPGGGQYF
TRBV6-5	TRBJ2-1	NA	NA	TGTGCCAGCACTCGGGGCCGGTTTTCTCAGCAGTTCTTC	CASTRGRFSQQFF
TRBV28	TRBJ1-2	NA	NA	TGTGCCAGCAACTCGGGCCCAGGGTATGGCTACACCTTC	CASNSGPGYGYTF
TRBV20-1	TRBJ2-5	NA	NA	TGCAGTGCTAGTTACAATGAGCAGTACTTC	CSASYNEQYF
TRBV19	TRBJ1-5	few	TRBD1	TGTGCCAGTAGTTTTGTCGGGACAGCTAATAGCAATCAGCCCCAGCATTTT	CASSFVGTANSNQPQHF
TRBV19	TRBJ1-1	NA	NA	TGTGCCAGAAGCACTCAGGGTCGGAACACTGAAGCTTTCTTT	CARSTQGRNTEAFF
TRBV28	TRBJ2-7	few	NA	TGTGCCAGCAGTCCCCCCGGGGCGAGGTCCTACGAGCAGTACTTC	CASSPPGARSYEQYF
TRBV7-2	TRBJ2-1	NA	NA	TGTGCCAGCAGCCTCCGGCTGGATGAGCAGTTCTTC	CASSLRLDEQFF
TRBV5-5	TRBJ1-2	NA	NA	TGTGCCAGCACCTCGACCCCGGTCTTTAACTATGGCTACACCTTC	CASTSTPVFNYGYTF